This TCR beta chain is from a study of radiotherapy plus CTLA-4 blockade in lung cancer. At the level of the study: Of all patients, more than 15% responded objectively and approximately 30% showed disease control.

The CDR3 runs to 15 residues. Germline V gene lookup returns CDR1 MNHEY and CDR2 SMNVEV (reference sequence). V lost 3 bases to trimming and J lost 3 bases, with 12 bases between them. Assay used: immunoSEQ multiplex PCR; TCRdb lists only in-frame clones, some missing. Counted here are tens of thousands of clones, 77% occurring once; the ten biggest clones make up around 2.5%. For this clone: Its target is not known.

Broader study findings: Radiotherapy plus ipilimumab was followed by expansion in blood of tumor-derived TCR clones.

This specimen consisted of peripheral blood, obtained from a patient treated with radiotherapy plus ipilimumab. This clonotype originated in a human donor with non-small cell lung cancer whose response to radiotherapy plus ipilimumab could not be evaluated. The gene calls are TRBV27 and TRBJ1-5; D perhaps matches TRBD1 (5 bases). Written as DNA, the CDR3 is TGTGCCAGCAGTTTCAGGGTGTATCTCAATCAGCCCCAGCATTTT. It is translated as CASSFRVYLNQPQHF.